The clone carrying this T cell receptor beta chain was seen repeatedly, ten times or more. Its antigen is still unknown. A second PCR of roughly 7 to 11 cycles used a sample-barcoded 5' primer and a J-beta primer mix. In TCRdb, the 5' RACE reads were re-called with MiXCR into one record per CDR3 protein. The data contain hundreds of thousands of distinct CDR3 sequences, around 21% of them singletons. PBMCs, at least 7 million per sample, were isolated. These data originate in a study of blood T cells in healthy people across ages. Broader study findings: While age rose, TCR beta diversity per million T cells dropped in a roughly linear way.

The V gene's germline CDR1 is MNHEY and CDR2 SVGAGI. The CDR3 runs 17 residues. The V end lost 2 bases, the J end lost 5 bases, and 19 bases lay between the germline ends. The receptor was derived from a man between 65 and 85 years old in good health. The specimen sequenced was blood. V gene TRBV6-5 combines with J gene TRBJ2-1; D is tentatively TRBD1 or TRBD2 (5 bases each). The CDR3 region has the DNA TGTGCCAGCAGTTACGACCACGGGACCTCTCTCCACAATGAGCAGTTCTTC. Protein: CASSYDHGTSLHNEQFF.